Here is one T cell receptor (beta chain) with its context. Its recognized antigen is unknown. Qualities for individual bases were not recorded, and no much larger clone is one base off. Each PCR received spiked-in synthetic TCR analog templates so that absolute template abundance could be estimated from read counts. Using the immunoSEQ assay, TCRbeta CDR3 regions were amplified from genomic DNA with bias-controlled V and J gene primers. Sequencing of rearranged TCRbeta segments was performed at approximately 20X coverage. As for the original processing: Clustering was used to correct sequencing errors, and CDR3s were annotated against IMGT to assign V, D and J genes. Downstream analyses used only productive TCRbeta rearrangements, leaving out any out-of-frame or stop-codon sequences. To compute clonality, Shannon entropy was normalized by the log of the number of unique productive sequences and then subtracted from one. Fisher's exact test with Benjamini-Hochberg correction, at a threshold of adjusted p below 0.01, was used to find clones that differed between time points or between blood and tumor. TCRdb retrieved this table from immuneACCESS and kept in-frame rearrangements only. Not all clones are present; in checked studies, unresolved V genes account for under half, and no reason is known for the remainder. For V, J and clone size, that table is used; D and trimming come from the DNA. The sample table lists under 100,000 clones, 82% of them with a count of one. Around 9.5% of the sample rests with the top ten.

The sample comes from a study of PD-L1 blockade in urothelial cancer (TCRdb year 2017). Study-wide context: All patients started therapy around 2014 and received atezolizumab 1,200 mg intravenously every 3 weeks. Blood samples were analyzed 3 weeks after the start of treatment (second dose) and 6 weeks after the start of treatment. About 90% of the 29 patients were males with bladder-origin urothelial cancer, and about 65% of the roughly 29 reported a prior smoking history. Pretreatment blood TCR-seq was available for 27 to 30 patients, at least one posttreatment blood collection was obtained for 25 or so patients, and tumor TCR-seq was available for 25 or so patients. In the same patients, whole exome sequencing and RNA sequencing of pretreatment tumors were performed in addition to TCR sequencing. Patients had an ECOG performance status of 0 or 1 and had received between 0 and 3 prior chemotherapy regimens. Pretreatment tumor samples, along with matched peripheral blood serially collected before and after atezolizumab treatment, were subjected to TCR sequencing. Durable clinical benefit meant progression-free survival longer than 6 months, and TCR features were also tested against progression-free and overall survival. The study, an exploratory multi-omic analysis, examined somatic, immune and clinical correlates of response to PD-L1 blockade with atezolizumab in urothelial cancer. Blood samples gave a median of around 140,000 T cells and 88,000 or so unique TCRs, with a median clonality of approximately 0.08. Nine patients achieved durable clinical benefit and about 22 did not.

A cohort of around 29 patients with locally advanced or metastatic urothelial carcinoma, treated at Memorial Sloan Kettering on a trial protocol, was included. Peripheral blood mononuclear cells were collected pretreatment and during treatment, with between 1 and 8 total time points obtained per patient. The Qiagen DNeasy Blood extraction kit was used to purify genomic DNA from total PBMCs and tumor samples. PBMCs were collected pretreatment and during treatment, and were isolated and stored as previously described. CDR1 is given as SEHNR and CDR2 as FQNEAQ, both from the germline V gene (reference sequence). Trimming costs V 2 bases and J 1 base, and their ends lie 8 bases apart. The CDR3 runs 14 residues from the cysteine to the phenylalanine. The retained sequence is limited to the CDR3, 42 bases, with the frame set at the first base. Study-level results and caveats: A pretreatment peripheral blood TCR clonality below the median was linked to improved progression-free and overall survival. Because of the small sample size (n ≈ 29) and the many exploratory analyses performed, the results are intended to be regarded as hypothesis-generating. Greater expansion of tumor-associated TCR clones in peripheral blood 3 weeks after the start of treatment was observed in patients with durable benefit (n ≈ 22, p = 0.022).

Here the sequenced sample was PBMCs, taken around atezolizumab (anti-PD-L1) treatment. This TCR derives from a man aged 65-85 years with urothelial cancer. The V and J segments used are TRBV7-9 and TRBJ2-5; a confident D gene designation cannot be given. The DNA reads TGTGCCAGCAGCTTAACAGCTTTCCAAGAGACCCAGTACTTC. This gives the protein CASSLTAFQETQYF.